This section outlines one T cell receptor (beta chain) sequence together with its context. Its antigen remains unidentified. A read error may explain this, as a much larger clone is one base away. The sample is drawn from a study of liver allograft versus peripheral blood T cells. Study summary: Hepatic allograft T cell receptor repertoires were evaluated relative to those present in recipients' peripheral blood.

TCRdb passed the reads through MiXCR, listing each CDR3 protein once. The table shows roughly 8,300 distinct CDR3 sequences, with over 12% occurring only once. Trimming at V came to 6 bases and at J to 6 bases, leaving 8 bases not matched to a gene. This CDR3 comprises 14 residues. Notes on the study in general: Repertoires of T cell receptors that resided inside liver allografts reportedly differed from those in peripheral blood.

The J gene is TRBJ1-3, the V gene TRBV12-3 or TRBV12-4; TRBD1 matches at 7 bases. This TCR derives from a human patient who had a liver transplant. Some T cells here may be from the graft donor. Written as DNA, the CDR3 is TGTGCCAGCAGCCAGACAGGGTATGAAAACACCATATATTTT. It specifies CASSQTGYENTIYF.